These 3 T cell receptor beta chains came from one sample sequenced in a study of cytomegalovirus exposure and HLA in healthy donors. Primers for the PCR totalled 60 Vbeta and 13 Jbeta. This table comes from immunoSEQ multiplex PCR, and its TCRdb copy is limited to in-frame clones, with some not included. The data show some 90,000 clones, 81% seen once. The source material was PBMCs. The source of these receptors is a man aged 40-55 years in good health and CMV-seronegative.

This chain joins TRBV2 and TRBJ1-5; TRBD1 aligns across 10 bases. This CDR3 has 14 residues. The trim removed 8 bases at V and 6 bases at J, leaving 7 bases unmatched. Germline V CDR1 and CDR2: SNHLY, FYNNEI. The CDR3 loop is CASRTGGEGQPQHF. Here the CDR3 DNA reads TGTGCCAGCCGGACAGGGGGGGAGGGTCAGCCCCAGCATTTT.

CDR3 nucleotides: TGTGCCAGCAGCTCCGGGGACAGTTATACCTACGAGCAGTACTTC. The encoded protein is CASSSGDSYTYEQYF. V gene TRBV7-9 combines with J gene TRBJ2-7, with 7 bases that match TRBD1. The junction had 8 bases not matched to a gene; V was cut back by 4 bases and J by 2 bases. CDR1 SEHNR and CDR2 FQNEAQ come from the germline V gene (reference sequence). The CDR3 is 15 amino acids.

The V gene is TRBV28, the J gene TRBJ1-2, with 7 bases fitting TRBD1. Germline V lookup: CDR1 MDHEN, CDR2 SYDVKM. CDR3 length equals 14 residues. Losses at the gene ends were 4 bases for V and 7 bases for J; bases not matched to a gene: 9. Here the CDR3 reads CASSWDSERSGYTF. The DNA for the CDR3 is TGTGCCAGCAGTTGGGACAGCGAGAGGTCTGGCTACACCTTC.